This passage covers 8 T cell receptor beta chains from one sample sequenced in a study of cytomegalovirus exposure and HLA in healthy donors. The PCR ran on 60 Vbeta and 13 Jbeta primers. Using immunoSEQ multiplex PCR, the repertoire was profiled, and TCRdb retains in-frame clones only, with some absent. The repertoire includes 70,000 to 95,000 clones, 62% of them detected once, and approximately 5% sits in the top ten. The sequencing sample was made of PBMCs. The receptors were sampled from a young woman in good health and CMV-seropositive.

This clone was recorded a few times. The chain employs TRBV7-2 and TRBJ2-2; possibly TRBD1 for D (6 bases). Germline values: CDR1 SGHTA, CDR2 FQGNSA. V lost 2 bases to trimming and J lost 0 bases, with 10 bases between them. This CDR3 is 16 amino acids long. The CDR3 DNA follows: TGTGCCAGCAGCTTATCACCAGGGGCGAACACCGGGGAGCTGTTTTTT. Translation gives CASSLSPGANTGELFF.

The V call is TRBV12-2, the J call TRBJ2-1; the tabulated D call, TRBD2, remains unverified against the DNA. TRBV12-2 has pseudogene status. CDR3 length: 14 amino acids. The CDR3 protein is CASPQRGDYNEQFF. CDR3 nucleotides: TGTGCAAGTCCCCAACGGGGGGACTACAATGAGCAGTTCTTC.

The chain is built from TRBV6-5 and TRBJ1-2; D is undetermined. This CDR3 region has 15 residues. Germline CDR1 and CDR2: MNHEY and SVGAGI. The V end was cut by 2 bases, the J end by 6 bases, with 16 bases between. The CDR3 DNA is TGTGCCAGCAGTTACGCGTCCCTGGGCTCTGATGGCTACACCTTC. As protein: CASSYASLGSDGYTF.

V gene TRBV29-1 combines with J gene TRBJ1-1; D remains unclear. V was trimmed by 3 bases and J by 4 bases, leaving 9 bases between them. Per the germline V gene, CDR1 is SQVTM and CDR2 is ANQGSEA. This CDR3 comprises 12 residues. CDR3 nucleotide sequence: TGCAGCGTTGACCCCGAGTTCACTGAAGCTTTCTTT. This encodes CSVDPEFTEAFF.

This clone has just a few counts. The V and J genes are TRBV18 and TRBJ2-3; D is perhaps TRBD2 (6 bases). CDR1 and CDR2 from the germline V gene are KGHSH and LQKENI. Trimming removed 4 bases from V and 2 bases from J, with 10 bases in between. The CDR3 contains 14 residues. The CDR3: CASSQTSPTDTQYF. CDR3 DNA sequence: TGTGCCAGCTCACAGACTAGTCCCACAGATACGCAGTATTTT.

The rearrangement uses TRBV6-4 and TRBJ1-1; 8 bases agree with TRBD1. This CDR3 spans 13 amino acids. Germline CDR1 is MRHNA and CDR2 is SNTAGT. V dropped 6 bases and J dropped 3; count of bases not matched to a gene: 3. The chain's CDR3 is CASSLGQDTEAFF. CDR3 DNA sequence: TGTGCCAGCAGCCTGGGACAGGACACTGAAGCTTTCTTT.

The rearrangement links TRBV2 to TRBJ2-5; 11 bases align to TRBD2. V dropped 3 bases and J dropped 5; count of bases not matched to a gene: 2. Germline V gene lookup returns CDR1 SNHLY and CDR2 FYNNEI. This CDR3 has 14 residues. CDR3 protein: CASSEPSGGETQYF. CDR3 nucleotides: TGTGCCAGCAGTGAGCCTAGCGGGGGGGAGACCCAGTACTTC.

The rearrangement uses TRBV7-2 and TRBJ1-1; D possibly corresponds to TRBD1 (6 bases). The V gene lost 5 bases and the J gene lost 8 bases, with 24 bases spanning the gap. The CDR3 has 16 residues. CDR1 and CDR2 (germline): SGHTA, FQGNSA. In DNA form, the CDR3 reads TGTGCCAGCAGCCCCGACCCCTCGGCGGGAGGGGGAGAAGCTTTCTTT. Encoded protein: CASSPDPSAGGGEAFF. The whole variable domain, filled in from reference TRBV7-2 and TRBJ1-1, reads GAGVSQSPSNKVTEKGKDVELRCDPISGHTALYWYRQSLGQGLEFLIYFQGNSAPDKSGLPSDRFSAERTGGSVSTLTIQRTQQEDSAVYLCASSPDPSAGGGEAFFGQGTRLTVV.